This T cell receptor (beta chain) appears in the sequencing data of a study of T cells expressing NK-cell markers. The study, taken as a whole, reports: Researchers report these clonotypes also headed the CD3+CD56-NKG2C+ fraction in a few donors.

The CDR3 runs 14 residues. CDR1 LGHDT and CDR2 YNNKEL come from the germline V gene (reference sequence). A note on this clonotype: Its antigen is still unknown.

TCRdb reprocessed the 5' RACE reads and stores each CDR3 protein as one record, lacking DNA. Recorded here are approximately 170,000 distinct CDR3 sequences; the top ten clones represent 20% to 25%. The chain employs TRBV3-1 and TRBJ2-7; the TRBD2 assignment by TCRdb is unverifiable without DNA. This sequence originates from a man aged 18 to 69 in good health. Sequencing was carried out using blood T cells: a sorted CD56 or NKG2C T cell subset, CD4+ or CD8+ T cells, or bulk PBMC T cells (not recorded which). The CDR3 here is CASSQTGGLYEQYF.